In this sample, the clone carrying this T cell receptor (beta chain) turned up a few times. Antigen: not known. V shed 6 bases and J 3 bases; nucleotides not matched to a gene: 17. This CDR3 has 18 residues. Germline CDR1 and CDR2: ENHRY and SYGVKD. This sample was included in a study of T cell repertoires in cytomegalovirus infection. About the study: CMV infection plus the matching HLA type was flagged by public TCR beta signatures.

TCRdb reprocessed the reads via MiXCR and lists one record per CDR3 protein. The table lists about 110,000 distinct CDR3 sequences, 30% of them singletons. The material sequenced was CD8+ T cells from cultured PBMCs, taken from culture after CMV antigen stimulation. The receptor was derived from a human donor in good health (CMV status not recorded). Some clones in this sample may be carry-over from other donors' samples. V is TRBV10-3 and J is TRBJ2-3; 8 bases line up with TRBD1. CDR3 sequence (DNA): TGTGCCATCAGGGCCCCCATCCTCGACAGGGGATATACAGATACGCAGTATTTT. Its translation: CAIRAPILDRGYTDTQYF.